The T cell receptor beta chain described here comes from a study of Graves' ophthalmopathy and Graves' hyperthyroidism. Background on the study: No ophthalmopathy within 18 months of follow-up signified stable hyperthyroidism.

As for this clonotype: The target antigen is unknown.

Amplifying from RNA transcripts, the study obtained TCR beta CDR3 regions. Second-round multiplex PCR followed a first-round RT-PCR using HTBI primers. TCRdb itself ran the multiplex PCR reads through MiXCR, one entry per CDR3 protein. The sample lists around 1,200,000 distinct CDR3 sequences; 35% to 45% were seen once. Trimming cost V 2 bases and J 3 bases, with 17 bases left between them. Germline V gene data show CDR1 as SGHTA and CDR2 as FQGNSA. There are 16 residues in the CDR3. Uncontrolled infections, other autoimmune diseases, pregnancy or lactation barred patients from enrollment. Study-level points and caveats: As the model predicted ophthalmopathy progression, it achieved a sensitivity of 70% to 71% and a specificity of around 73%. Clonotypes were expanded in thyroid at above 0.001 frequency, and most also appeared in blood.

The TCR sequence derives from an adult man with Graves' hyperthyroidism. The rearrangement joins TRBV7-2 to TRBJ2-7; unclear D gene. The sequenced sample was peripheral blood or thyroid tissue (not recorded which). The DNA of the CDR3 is TGTGCCAGCAGCTTAATGGGGAAGCCGCCTAACTACGAGCAGTACTTC. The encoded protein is CASSLMGKPPNYEQYF.